This TCR beta chain was obtained from a study of OX40 agonist ivuxolimab in advanced cancers. Across the whole study: Patients received ivuxolimab, an agonistic anti-OX40 (CD134) antibody. Treatment received earlier with anti-PD-1, anti-PD-L1 or anti-CTLA-4 agents was allowed, and approximately 40% had some. Partial responses occurred in three patients (one hepatocellular carcinoma, two cutaneous melanoma).

CDR3 length: 15 residues. The J segment lost 5 bases and the V segment lost 4 bases, leaving 11 bases of the junction unmatched. Looked up from germline, CDR1 is SGHKS and CDR2 is YYEKEE (reference sequence). Baseline was the first blood sampling point, followed by cycle 4 day 1 and cycle 7 day 1. TCRdb keeps only in-frame clones here, not all; method: immunoSEQ multiplex PCR. The table includes about 7,700 clones, 79% detected once. This clone appeared a single time. The sequences come from CD4+ or CD8+ T cells sorted from blood, collected in a trial of the OX40 agonist ivuxolimab. This receptor was identified in an adult with an advanced solid tumor such as melanoma, head and neck, liver or kidney cancer. This chain uses TRBV5-5 with TRBJ1-2; TRBD1 matches at 7 bases. This chain's CDR3 is CASSPEQTGWYGYTF. The CDR3 DNA is TGTGCCAGCAGCCCGGAGCAGACAGGGTGGTATGGCTACACCTTC.